Below, 12 T cell receptor beta chains from the same sample are listed, as sequenced in a study of control samples from healthy donors and cancer patients. The repertoire was sequenced with immunoSEQ multiplex PCR; TCRdb's copy has only in-frame clones and lacks some. Among 150,000 to 200,000 clones listed, 92% were seen once. Sequencing used blood. These receptors all stem from a woman aged 25 to 39 in good health.

J is TRBJ2-4 and V is TRBV5-4; a weak D match, TRBD1 (7 bases). The V end was cut by 4 bases, the J end by 1 base, with 15 bases between. The CDR3 runs 16 residues. Germline-derived CDR1 and CDR2 are SGHNT and YYREEE (reference sequence). CDR3 loop: CASSVTGDWAKNIQYF. The CDR3 DNA reads as TGTGCCAGCAGCGTTACAGGGGACTGGGCCAAAAACATTCAGTACTTC.

This clone was picked up one time. The V and J genes are TRBV18 and TRBJ2-2; D remains unclear. Germline CDR1 KGHSH, CDR2 LQKENI. Trimming cost V 0 bases and J 4 bases, with 12 bases left between them. There are 16 residues in the CDR3. Here the CDR3 DNA reads TGTGCCAGCTCACCACCGGAAAGTCCACTCACCGGGGAGCTGTTTTTT. Residues: CASSPPESPLTGELFF. Full variable domain (outside the CDR3, taken from reference TRBV18 and TRBJ2-2): NAGVMQNPRHLVRRRGQEARLRCSPMKGHSHVYWYRQLPEEGLKFMVYLQKENIIDESGMPKERFSAEFPKEGPSILRIQQVVRGDSAAYFCASSPPESPLTGELFFGEGSRLTVL.

This chain links TRBV11-2 with TRBJ2-1, with D perhaps TRBD2 (6 bases). This CDR3 is 15 amino acids long. V was pared by 4 bases and J by 1 base, with 11 bases between. CDR1 and CDR2 from the germline V gene are SGHAT and FQNNGV. The CDR3 spells CASSSYSGSYNEQFF. The CDR3, as DNA: TGTGCCAGCAGCTCCTATAGCGGATCCTACAATGAGCAGTTCTTC.

J is TRBJ2-2 and V is TRBV30; maybe TRBD2 (5 bases). The CDR3 totals 14 residues. Germline CDR1 GTSNPN, CDR2 SVGIG (reference sequence). CDR3: CAEGGNSATGELFF. The CDR3 bases are TGTGCTGAGGGTGGTAATTCAGCCACCGGGGAGCTGTTTTTT.

The genes are TRBV21-1 and TRBJ1-2; the table's D call of TRBD1 was not tested on the DNA. TRBV21-1 is a listed pseudogene. The CDR3 spans 14 residues. CDR3 sequence: CASSKTDRLRGYTF. CDR3 sequence (DNA): TGTGCCAGCAGCAAAACAGACAGGTTGCGGGGCTACACCTTC.

The V call is TRBV5-1, the J call TRBJ1-6; the D gene is possibly TRBD1 (5 bases). Trimming pared 0 bases from V and 7 bases from J, leaving 11 bases between. The CDR3 contains 15 residues. The germline CDR1 and CDR2 sequences are SGHRS and YFSETQ. DNA of the CDR3: TGCGCCAGCAGCTTGGGGGACGGACTGAATTCACCCCTCCACTTT. Protein sequence: CASSLGDGLNSPLHF.

The rearrangement uses TRBV29-1 and TRBJ1-1; D is perhaps TRBD1 (5 bases). The CDR3 extends over 14 amino acids. The germline CDR1 and CDR2 sequences are SQVTM and ANQGSEA. The V gene lost 6 bases and the J gene lost 1 base, with 15 bases spanning the gap. CDR3 in DNA: TGCAGCGTAGAGTCCGGGACCCAGAACACTGAAGCTTTCTTT. Translated, it gives CSVESGTQNTEAFF.

The table lists this clone with a few counts. The CDR3 nucleotides read TGCGCCAGCAGCCAAGAGTATTCGGACAGGACCTACGAGCAGTACTTC. This translates into CASSQEYSDRTYEQYF. The chain has TRBV4-1 and TRBJ2-7; 7 bases are a match to TRBD1. With V trimmed by 0 bases and J by 2 bases, 7 bases remained unmatched. This CDR3 region has 16 residues. The germline CDR1 and CDR2 sequences are MGHRA and YSYEKL.

V and J are TRBV27 and TRBJ2-2, with 7 bases lining up with TRBD2. Germline CDR1 reads MNHEY; CDR2 reads SMNVEV (reference sequence). The ends lost 4 bases at V and 4 bases at J; junction bases unmatched: 9. The CDR3 covers 16 residues. The CDR3 bases are TGTGCCAGCAGTTATGGGGGAGGGTTGGTCACCGGGGAGCTGTTTTTT. Encoded protein: CASSYGGGLVTGELFF.

This sequence joins TRBV10-3 and TRBJ2-2, with 7 bases lining up with TRBD1. Germline values: CDR1 ENHRY, CDR2 SYGVKD. The CDR3 runs 15 residues. After removal of 6 bases from V and 7 bases from J, the junction contained 11 bases not matched to a gene. The CDR3 bases are TGTGCCATCAGCCTAGACAGGGCCCTCGGCGGGGAGCTGTTTTTT. This translates into CAISLDRALGGELFF.

The CDR3 DNA reads TGTGCCAGCAGCTTGTTACGAGGCCCCTACGAGCAGTACTTC. As protein: CASSLLRGPYEQYF. The chain is built from TRBV11-2 and TRBJ2-7; no clear D gene. Germline V gene lookup returns CDR1 SGHAT and CDR2 FQNNGV. Trimming cost V 3 bases and J 2 bases, with 11 bases left between them. There are 14 residues in the CDR3.

The chain is built from TRBV28 and TRBJ1-3, with D perhaps matching TRBD1 (6 bases). Germline lookup yields CDR1 MDHEN and CDR2 SYDVKM. V was pared by 2 bases and J by 2 bases, with 13 bases between. The CDR3 sequence is 16 residues long. The CDR3 DNA follows: TGTGCCAGCAGTTTAACATGGGGGGCCGCTGGAAACACCATATATTTT. Its protein is CASSLTWGAAGNTIYF.